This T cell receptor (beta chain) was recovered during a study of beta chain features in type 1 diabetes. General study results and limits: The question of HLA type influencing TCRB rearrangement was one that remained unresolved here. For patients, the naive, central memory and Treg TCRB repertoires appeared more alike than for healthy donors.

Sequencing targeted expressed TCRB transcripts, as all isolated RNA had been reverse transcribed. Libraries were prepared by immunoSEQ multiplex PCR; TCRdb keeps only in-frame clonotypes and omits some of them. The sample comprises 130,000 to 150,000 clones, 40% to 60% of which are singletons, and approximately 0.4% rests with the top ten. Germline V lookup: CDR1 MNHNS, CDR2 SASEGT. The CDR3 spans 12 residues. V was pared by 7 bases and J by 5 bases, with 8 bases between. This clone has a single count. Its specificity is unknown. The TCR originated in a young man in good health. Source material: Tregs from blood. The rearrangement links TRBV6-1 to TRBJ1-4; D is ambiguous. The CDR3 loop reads CASMAQNEKLFF. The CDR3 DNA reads TGTGCCAGCATGGCACAAAATGAAAAACTGTTTTTT.